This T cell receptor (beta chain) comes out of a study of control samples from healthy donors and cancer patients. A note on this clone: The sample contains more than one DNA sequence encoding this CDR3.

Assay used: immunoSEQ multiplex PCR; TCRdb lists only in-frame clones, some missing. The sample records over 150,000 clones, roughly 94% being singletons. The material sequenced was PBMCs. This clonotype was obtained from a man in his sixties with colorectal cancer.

CDR3 bases: TGTGCCAGCAGTTACTCAAACAGGGGAGAGGGGGATGGCTACACCTTC. Its protein product is CASSYSNRGEGDGYTF. This chain joins TRBV6-2 or TRBV6-3 and TRBJ1-2, with 7 positions matching TRBD1. Germline CDR1 reads MNHEY; CDR2 reads SVGEGT. Trimming at V came to 0 bases and at J to 6 bases, leaving 10 bases not matched to a gene. The CDR3 has 16 residues.